This T cell receptor beta chain originates from a study of blood T cell repertoires in COVID-19. Study-wide context: Samples came from the United States, Italy and Spain, spanning acute and convalescent COVID-19.

CDR3 size: 16 residues. J lost 8 bases, V lost 3 bases, and 13 bases had no gene match. Germline V CDR1 and CDR2: LGHNA, YSLEER. As originally analysed: Reference gene primers were amplified, and this amplification served to estimate nucleated cell counts. TCRdb keeps only in-frame clones here, not all; method: immunoSEQ multiplex PCR. Clonal size and the V and J genes are those of that table, whereas D and trimming came from the DNA. The table records some 37,000 clones, approximately 88% of them present only once. The sample was peripheral blood. The chain carries TRBV4-3 and TRBJ2-1; TRBD2 agrees at 7 bases. This receptor was identified in a woman between 65 and 79 years old with acute or convalescent COVID-19. CDR3 sequence: CASSHGPGLGEDEQFF. CDR3 nucleotide sequence: TGCGCCAGCAGCCACGGACCCGGACTAGGAGAGGATGAGCAGTTCTTC.